Below are 28 T cell receptor beta chains sequenced from a single sample in a study of graft-versus-host responses after intestinal transplantation. The assay was immunoSEQ multiplex PCR, and TCRdb's table has in-frame clones only and misses some. The sample carries 8,000 to 10,000 clones, approximately 26% recorded once. Responders (approximately 200,000, CFSE-labeled) met approximately 200,000 stimulators that were irradiated and violet-dye-labeled. The input for sequencing was alloreactive CD8+ T cells from a mixed lymphocyte reaction culture, taken before transplantation. As for subset: CFSE-low proliferating T cells sorted from approximately 6-day pre-transplant mixed lymphocyte reaction (GvH or HvG direction). Source of these receptors: a human patient who was an organ donor for intestinal transplantation.

In its sample, this clone is medium-sized. The chain carries TRBV5-1 and TRBJ2-7; 8 nucleotides agree with TRBD1. Germline values: CDR1 SGHRS, CDR2 YFSETQ. With V trimmed by 4 bases and J by 0 bases, 3 bases remained unmatched. The CDR3 covers 14 residues. The CDR3 is CASSAGTGSYEQYF. In DNA, the CDR3 is TGCGCCAGCAGCGCCGGGACAGGCTCCTACGAGCAGTACTTC.

Only a few counts were recorded for this clone. This chain links TRBV7-6 with TRBJ2-1, with 9 bases lining up with TRBD1. CDR1 SGHVS and CDR2 FNYEAQ come from the germline V gene. The CDR3 consists of 14 residues. Trimming at V came to 4 bases and at J to 10 bases, leaving 8 bases not matched to a gene. As DNA, the CDR3 is TGTGCCAGCAGCTCCCGGGACAGGGCCATCGAGCAGTTCTTC. The encoded protein is CASSSRDRAIEQFF.

The table lists this clone with a few counts. A far larger clone is off by one base, so a read error is likely. This sequence joins TRBV27 and TRBJ2-7, with a possible D match to TRBD2 (6 bases). Per the germline V gene, CDR1 is MNHEY and CDR2 is SMNVEV (reference sequence). The CDR3 totals 13 residues. The V end lost 2 bases, the J end lost 3 bases, and 8 bases lay between the germline ends. The CDR3 nucleotides are TGTGCCAGCAGTTTAGGGACTTGCTACGAGCAGTACTTC. Translated: CASSLGTCYEQYF.

The chain combines TRBV5-1 with TRBJ2-2; 12 positions agree with TRBD2. CDR1 SGHRS and CDR2 YFSETQ come from the germline V gene. The length of the CDR3 is 20 residues. In nucleotides, the CDR3 is TGCCCCCGCAGCGCCCTAGCGGGAGGGCCCCCGAGACGGGGGCCCGGGGAGCTGTTTTTT. This gives the protein CPRSALAGGPPRRGPGELFF.

As regards this clone: A much more abundant neighbour one base away suggests this may be a read error. The same CDR3 can be traced to other DNA sequences in this sample. The chain carries TRBV30 and TRBJ2-7, with TRBD2 matching over 8 bases. The CDR3 has 13 amino acids. The V segment lost 5 bases and the J segment 6 bases; nucleotides outside the gene matches: 9. Germline loops: CDR1 GTSNPN, CDR2 SVGIG (reference sequence). The CDR3 spells CAWRLGAGGEQYF. In DNA, the CDR3 is TGTGCCTGGCGTTTGGGGGCGGGGGGCGAGCAGTACTTC.

This clone has just a few counts. A clone one base away is much larger, so this may be a read error. The chain combines TRBV4-1 with TRBJ2-1, with TRBD2 matching 9 bases. Germline CDR1 is MGHRA and CDR2 is YSYEKL. The CDR3 consists of 15 residues. CDR3 sequence reads: CASSQAGLAFNELFF. The CDR3 coding sequence is TGCGCCAGCAGCCAAGCGGGACTAGCCTTCAATGAGCTGTTCTTC.

In this sample, this clone turned up a few times. The rearrangement links TRBV29-1 to TRBJ2-7, with D possibly matching TRBD2 (5 bases). Trimming left V 4 bases short and J 3 bases short, with 7 bases between. There are 11 residues in the CDR3. The germline gives CDR1 SQVTM, CDR2 ANQGSEA. In DNA, the CDR3 is TGCAGCGTTGTAGAGGGCTACGAGCAGTACTTC. Protein product: CSVVEGYEQYF.

To note about this clone: A junction boundary mismatches the germline segment, possibly from a read error. The genes are TRBV7-2 and TRBJ2-3; 11 bases fit TRBD2. Per germline, CDR1 SGHTA and CDR2 FQGNSA. The CDR3 has 16 amino acids. The CDR3 loop reads CASSQGTGTSGDTQYF. The CDR3 nucleotides are TGCGCCAGCAGCCAGGGAACCGGGACTAGCGGAGATACGCAGTATTTT.

The chain recombines TRBV4-1 with TRBJ1-3, with 8 bases aligning to TRBD1. The germline V gene has CDR1 MGHRA and CDR2 YSYEKL. V lost 6 bases to trimming and J lost 0 bases; unmatched junction nucleotides: 13. The CDR3 has 18 residues. The CDR3 DNA sequence: TGCGCCAGCAGTCGCGACCCTGGACAGGGAGGCTCTGGAAACACCATATATTTT. Its protein is CASSRDPGQGGSGNTIYF.

The chain combines TRBV4-3 with TRBJ2-1; 12 bases are a match to TRBD1. This CDR3 has 16 amino acids. Germline trimming cut 2 bases from V and 8 bases from J; bases unmatched to any gene: 7. Per the germline V gene, CDR1 is LGHNA and CDR2 is YSLEER. The CDR3 spells CASSQFSGTGGYEQFF. The CDR3 nucleotides read TGCGCCAGCAGCCAATTCTCCGGGACAGGGGGCTATGAGCAGTTCTTC.

The chain uses TRBV6-5 and TRBJ1-1; D gene ambiguous. The CDR3 extends over 12 amino acids. Trimming took 6 bases from V and 1 from J, leaving 6 bases between them. Germline assignment: CDR1 MNHEY and CDR2 SVGAGI. The CDR3 DNA is TGTGCCAGCAGCTGGACGAACACTGAAGCTTTCTTT. Translated, it gives CASSWTNTEAFF.

V usage is TRBV6-9 and J usage is TRBJ2-7; weak D call: TRBD2 (5 bases). Trimming removed 9 bases at V and 0 bases at J, with 21 bases between. Germline CDR1 is MNHGY and CDR2 is SVAAGI. The CDR3 contains 16 residues. The CDR3 nucleotides are TGTGCCAGGGAAGAAAGAGGGTTGAGAAGCTCCTACGAGCAGTACTTC. Its translation: CAREERGLRSSYEQYF.

The rearrangement links TRBV14 to TRBJ1-5; the match to TRBD1 covers 9 bases. The CDR3 has 17 amino acids. The germline CDR1 and CDR2 sequences are SGHDN and FVKESK. V was clipped by 4 bases and J by 0 bases; unmatched bases: 7. The CDR3 sequence is CASSPGQGRDSNQPQHF. In nucleotides, the CDR3 is TGTGCCAGCAGCCCGGGACAGGGTAGGGATAGCAATCAGCCCCAGCATTTT.

The table lists this clone with a few counts. V and J are TRBV13 and TRBJ2-1; possibly TRBD2 for D (6 bases). The CDR3 has 15 residues. Germline assignment: CDR1 PRHDT and CDR2 FYEKMQ (reference sequence). The germline V and J ends were trimmed by 5 bases and 4 bases, with 15 bases remaining between them. The CDR3 spells CASSPPPAGYNEQFF. The CDR3 nucleotides are TGTGCCAGCAGCCCTCCCCCCGCGGGGTACAATGAGCAGTTCTTC.

This sequence joins TRBV7-7 and TRBJ2-6; D call uncertain. The CDR3 has 17 amino acids. Germline lookup yields CDR1 SSHAT and CDR2 FNYEAQ (reference sequence). The V gene lost 5 bases and the J gene lost 5 bases, with 19 bases spanning the gap. The CDR3 spells CASSISVPQSRANVLTF. The CDR3 DNA sequence: TGTGCCAGCAGCATCTCAGTGCCACAAAGTCGGGCCAACGTCCTGACTTTC.

On this clone: A read error is possible here, since a much larger clone lies one base away. The same CDR3 also results from other DNA sequences found in this sample. The V call is TRBV27, the J call TRBJ1-5; D gene uncertain. Germline V CDR1 and CDR2: MNHEY, SMNVEV (reference sequence). The germline V and J ends were trimmed by 7 bases and 9 bases, with 19 bases remaining between them. CDR3 length: 14 amino acids. The CDR3 protein is CASKAPGGLGPQHF. The CDR3 bases are TGTGCCAGCAAGGCGCCGGGAGGGCTTGGGCCCCAGCATTTT.

Note on this clone: This may come from a read error, since a much larger clone is one base off. The V call is TRBV5-6, the J call TRBJ1-4; D possibly corresponds to TRBD1 (5 bases). CDR1 is SGHDT, CDR2 YYEEEE, per germline. Trimming pared 3 bases from V and 17 bases from J, leaving 20 bases between. CDR3 size: 13 residues. Here the CDR3 DNA reads TGTGCCAGCAGCTGGGGGGGTTCGTGGGCTCGATTTTTT. As protein: CASSWGGSWARFF.

This clone was recorded a few times. The CDR3 reads CASSLSSWTEQFF. The CDR3 region has the DNA TGTGCCAGCAGTTTATCGAGCTGGACAGAGCAGTTCTTC. V gene TRBV27 combines with J gene TRBJ2-1; D might be TRBD1 (5 bases). The CDR3 totals 13 residues. Germline V gives CDR1 MNHEY, CDR2 SMNVEV (reference sequence). Trimming pared 0 bases from V and 10 bases from J, leaving 10 bases between.

By share, this clone counts as medium-sized. V usage is TRBV6-5 and J usage is TRBJ1-2; D not certain. Germline CDR1 MNHEY, CDR2 SVGAGI. V was pared by 5 bases and J by 4 bases, with 17 bases between. There are 15 residues in the CDR3. The CDR3 loop is CASSPLLGSLYGYTF. The CDR3 nucleotides are TGTGCCAGCAGTCCTCTCCTGGGTTCCCTCTATGGCTACACCTTC.

V gene TRBV11-2 combines with J gene TRBJ1-4, with D uncertain. The germline CDR1 and CDR2 sequences are SGHAT and FQNNGV. V lost 4 bases, J lost 7 bases, and 16 bases lay in between. The CDR3 runs 15 residues. CDR3: CASSSPFTKGEKLFF. The CDR3 DNA sequence: TGTGCCAGCAGCTCCCCGTTTACCAAGGGTGAAAAACTGTTTTTT. The full variable domain, its missing parts supplied by reference TRBV11-2 and TRBJ1-4, is EAGVAQSPRYKIIEKRQSVAFWCNPISGHATLYWYQQILGQGPKLLIQFQNNGVVDDSQLPKDRFSAERLKGVDSTLKIQPAKLEDSAVYLCASSSPFTKGEKLFFGSGTQLSVL.

The rearrangement joins TRBV18 to TRBJ2-7; TRBD2 is a possible D gene (5 bases). Germline V gives CDR1 KGHSH, CDR2 LQKENI. The V end was cut by 4 bases, the J end by 2 bases, with 12 bases between. The CDR3 covers 14 residues. Here the CDR3 DNA reads TGTGCCAGCTCACAAACCGGGATTACCTACGAGCAGTACTTC. Residues: CASSQTGITYEQYF.

This rearrangement joins TRBV7-7 to TRBJ2-1; no firm D call. Germline CDR1 and CDR2: SSHAT and FNYEAQ (reference sequence). V was clipped by 4 bases and J by 5 bases, with 9 bases between them. CDR3 length equals 13 residues. The CDR3 sequence: CASSSGPNNEQFF. In DNA, the CDR3 is TGTGCCAGCAGCTCGGGCCCCAACAATGAGCAGTTCTTC.

J is TRBJ1-2 and V is TRBV6-5; 7 bases are shared with TRBD1. The V gene's germline CDR1 is MNHEY and CDR2 SVGAGI. The CDR3 contains 14 residues. The trim removed 2 bases at V and 5 bases at J, leaving 5 bases unmatched. CDR3 sequence: CASSYRGQEYGYTF. CDR3 in DNA: TGTGCCAGCAGTTACCGAGGACAGGAATATGGCTACACCTTC.

The genes are TRBV6-5 and TRBJ1-5; D is unclear. The CDR3 is made up of 14 amino acids. The germline V gene encodes CDR1 MNHEY and CDR2 SVGAGI. The V gene lost 5 bases and the J gene lost 0 bases, with 8 bases spanning the gap. Written as DNA, the CDR3 is TGTGCCAGCAGTGCGAGGTTTAGCAATCAGCCCCAGCATTTT. It encodes CASSARFSNQPQHF.

By share, this clone counts as large. One end of the junction varies from germline; a read error may be responsible. The chain carries TRBV2 and TRBJ1-3, with D hard to call. The CDR3 runs 13 residues. Germline CDR1 reads SNHLY; CDR2 reads FYNNEI. The CDR3 protein is CASTGRPGNTIYF. The CDR3 region has the DNA TGTGCAAGCACTGGGAGGCCTGGAAACACCATATATTTT. Full variable domain (rest looked up from reference TRBV2 and TRBJ1-3): EPEVTQTPSHQVTQMGQEVILRCVPISNHLYFYWYRQILGQKVEFLVSFYNNEISEKSEIFDDQFSVERPDGSNFTLKIRSTKLEDSAMYFCASTGRPGNTIYFGEGSWLTVV.

This clone occurred a few times. V gene TRBV7-8 combines with J gene TRBJ2-3; 7 nucleotides agree with TRBD2. The CDR3 sequence is 17 residues long. V lost 5 bases and J lost 2; bases outside the gene matches: 13. The germline gives CDR1 SGHVS, CDR2 FQNEAQ. The CDR3 loop reads CASSLTPSGEDTDTQYF. The CDR3 nucleotides read TGTGCCAGCAGCCTCACCCCCAGCGGGGAGGACACAGATACGCAGTATTTT.

The rearrangement joins TRBV6-9 to TRBJ2-1; 10 bases are a match to TRBD2. V dropped 7 bases and J dropped 7; count of bases not matched to a gene: 4. Germline-derived CDR1 and CDR2 are MNHGY and SVAAGI. CDR3 length: 13 residues. This CDR3 reads CASTPTSGNEQFF. In DNA form, the CDR3 reads TGTGCCAGCACCCCGACTAGCGGGAATGAGCAGTTCTTC.

This chain uses TRBV27 with TRBJ2-7; D might be TRBD2 (5 bases). V lost 2 bases and J 0 bases, leaving 8 bases between the germline ends. Per the germline V gene, CDR1 is MNHEY and CDR2 is SMNVEV (reference sequence). CDR3 length: 14 residues. The CDR3 here is CASSLVTSSYEQYF. The CDR3 bases are TGTGCCAGCAGTTTAGTCACTAGCTCCTACGAGCAGTACTTC.